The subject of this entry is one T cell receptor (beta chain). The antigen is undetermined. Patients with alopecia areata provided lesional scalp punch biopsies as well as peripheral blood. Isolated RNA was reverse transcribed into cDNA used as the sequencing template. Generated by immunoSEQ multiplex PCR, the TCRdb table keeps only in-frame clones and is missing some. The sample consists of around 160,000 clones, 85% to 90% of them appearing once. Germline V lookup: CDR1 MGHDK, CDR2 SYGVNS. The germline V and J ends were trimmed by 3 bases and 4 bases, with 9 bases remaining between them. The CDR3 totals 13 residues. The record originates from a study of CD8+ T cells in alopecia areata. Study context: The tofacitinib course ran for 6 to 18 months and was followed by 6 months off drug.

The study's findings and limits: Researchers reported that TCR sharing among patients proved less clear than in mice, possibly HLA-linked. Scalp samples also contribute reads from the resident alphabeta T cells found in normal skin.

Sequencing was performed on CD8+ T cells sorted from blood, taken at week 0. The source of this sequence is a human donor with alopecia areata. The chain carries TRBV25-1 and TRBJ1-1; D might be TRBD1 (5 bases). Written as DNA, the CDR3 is TGTGCCAGCAGTGATTGGGACGGCACTGAAGCTTTCTTT. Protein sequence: CASSDWDGTEAFF.